These 13 T cell receptor beta chains originate from one sample sequenced in a study of PD-1 blockade in classical Hodgkin lymphoma. TCRdb's copy holds only in-frame clones and misses some; the assay was immunoSEQ multiplex PCR. The table records tens of thousands of clones, about nine tenths of them present only once. Specified time point: cycle 4 day 1 (C4D1), after less than 7 weeks of nivolumab. After autologous stem cell transplantation all patients relapsed, and prior brentuximab vedotin exposure differed between cohorts. The starting material was peripheral blood mononuclear cells (PBMCs), obtained before the fourth cycle of nivolumab. The receptors were sampled from a human donor with classical Hodgkin lymphoma.

The chain couples TRBV6-4 to TRBJ1-2, with D tentatively TRBD1 (5 bases). Per the germline V gene, CDR1 is MRHNA and CDR2 is SNTAGT. This CDR3 is 13 amino acids long. The V gene lost 6 bases and the J gene lost 5 bases, with 13 bases spanning the gap. The CDR3 DNA reads TGTGCCAGCAGACCCTCGGGGGGTTATGGCTACACCTTC. It yields the protein CASRPSGGYGYTF.

The chain links TRBV28 to TRBJ2-7; the D call may be TRBD1 or TRBD2 (5 bases each). Germline V gene sequence: CDR1 MDHEN, CDR2 SYDVKM. Trimming stripped 5 bases from V and 3 bases from J, with 14 bases between. There are 14 residues in the CDR3. As DNA, the CDR3 is TGTGCCAGCAGTCGAGTAGGGACCCTCTACGAGCAGTACTTC. It translates to CASSRVGTLYEQYF.

V usage is TRBV6-5 and J usage is TRBJ2-1, with D tentatively TRBD1 (6 bases). CDR3 length: 14 residues. The germline gives CDR1 MNHEY, CDR2 SVGAGI. Trimming left V 4 bases short and J 7 bases short, with 14 bases between. CDR3 sequence reads: CASSFLHRENEQFF. The CDR3 DNA reads TGTGCCAGCAGTTTCCTGCACAGGGAAAATGAGCAGTTCTTC.

The chain joins TRBV5-1 to TRBJ1-6; D uncertain. The germline V and J ends were trimmed by 1 base and 6 bases, with 8 bases remaining between them. This CDR3 contains 14 residues. Germline V gives CDR1 SGHRS, CDR2 YFSETQ. The CDR3, as DNA: TGCGCCAGCAGCTTGCTTACTGGTAATTCACCCCTCCACTTT. Translating gives CASSLLTGNSPLHF.

The rearrangement uses TRBV7-9 and TRBJ2-1; D is unresolved. V was cut by 3 bases and J by 0 bases, with 3 bases left in between. This CDR3 has 13 residues. The germline gives CDR1 SEHNR, CDR2 FQNEAQ (reference sequence). CDR3 nucleotides: TGTGCCAGCAGCTTGAGCTCCTACAATGAGCAGTTCTTC. Protein sequence: CASSLSSYNEQFF.

V usage is TRBV5-6 and J usage is TRBJ2-7, with unresolved D. Germline V gene lookup returns CDR1 SGHDT and CDR2 YYEEEE. CDR3 size: 15 residues. V lost 0 bases and J lost 3, with 13 bases in between. CDR3 protein: CASSLGFGFGYEQYF. The CDR3 nucleotides read TGTGCCAGCAGCTTGGGTTTCGGGTTTGGCTACGAGCAGTACTTC.

The chain recombines TRBV5-1 with TRBJ2-3; 9 bases are a match to TRBD2. From germline, CDR1 is SGHRS and CDR2 YFSETQ. There are 15 residues in the CDR3. V gave up 0 bases and J gave up 2 bases; unmatched junction bases: 1. The CDR3 DNA reads TGCGCCAGCAGCTTGGTAGCGGGGGCCACAGATACGCAGTATTTT. It translates to CASSLVAGATDTQYF. The complete variable domain, with remaining parts taken from reference TRBV5-1 and TRBJ2-3, reads KAGVTQTPRYLIKTRGQQVTLSCSPISGHRSVSWYQQTPGQGLQFLFEYFSETQRNKGNFPGRFSGRQFSNSRSEMNVSTLELGDSALYLCASSLVAGATDTQYFGPGTRLTVL.

This clone was picked up a small number of times. This chain uses TRBV4-3 with TRBJ2-2, with D perhaps matching TRBD1 or TRBD2 (6 bases each). The germline V gene has CDR1 LGHNA and CDR2 YSLEER. V gave up 1 base and J gave up 5 bases, with 8 bases separating them. The CDR3 is 14 residues long. CDR3 sequence: CASSQGGGTGELFF. The CDR3 nucleotides are TGCGCCAGCAGCCAAGGAGGGGGGACCGGGGAGCTGTTTTTT.

In this sample, this clone turned up once. The gene calls are TRBV7-9 and TRBJ2-7; a possible D gene is TRBD2 (5 bases). The CDR3 runs to 14 residues. Germline CDR1 SEHNR, CDR2 FQNEAQ (reference sequence). Trimming stripped 5 bases from V and 5 bases from J, with 16 bases between. Here the CDR3 DNA reads TGTGCCAGCAGCCCGCCCGGGGTCCACCACGAGCAGTACTTC. It yields the protein CASSPPGVHHEQYF.

The rearrangement uses TRBV5-1 and TRBJ2-2; D may be TRBD1 (5 bases). This CDR3 comprises 12 residues. V was shortened by 4 bases and J by 5 bases, with 6 bases between the two germline ends. CDR1 and CDR2 (germline): SGHRS, YFSETQ. CDR3 protein: CASSPGTGELFF. For the CDR3, the DNA is TGCGCCAGCAGCCCAGGGACCGGGGAGCTGTTTTTT.

The chain links TRBV7-2 to TRBJ2-7; D gene uncertain. Trimming stripped 3 bases from V and 6 bases from J, with 9 bases between. The CDR3 runs 12 residues. Germline CDR1 reads SGHTA; CDR2 reads FQGNSA. The CDR3 bases are TGTGCCAGCAGCTTTGACTCCACCGAGCAGTACTTC. Translated: CASSFDSTEQYF.

This chain links TRBV19 with TRBJ2-1; D tentatively fits TRBD1 or TRBD2 (5 bases each). The CDR3 extends over 20 amino acids. Trimming cost V 5 bases and J 0 bases, with 26 bases left between them. Germline V gives CDR1 LNHDA, CDR2 SQIVND (reference sequence). The CDR3 DNA follows: TGTGCCAGTAGTGGTTTACCGGGACGTAGCAAACAGAGCTCCTACAATGAGCAGTTCTTC. Translated, it gives CASSGLPGRSKQSSYNEQFF.

This sequence joins TRBV7-2 and TRBJ2-5; 13 bases match TRBD2. V was clipped by 3 bases and J by 6 bases; unmatched bases: 4. Germline CDR1 reads SGHTA; CDR2 reads FQGNSA. The CDR3 totals 15 residues. The CDR3 nucleotides read TGTGCCAGCAGCTTTACTAGCGGGGGGGTAAAGACCCAGTACTTC. Its protein is CASSFTSGGVKTQYF.